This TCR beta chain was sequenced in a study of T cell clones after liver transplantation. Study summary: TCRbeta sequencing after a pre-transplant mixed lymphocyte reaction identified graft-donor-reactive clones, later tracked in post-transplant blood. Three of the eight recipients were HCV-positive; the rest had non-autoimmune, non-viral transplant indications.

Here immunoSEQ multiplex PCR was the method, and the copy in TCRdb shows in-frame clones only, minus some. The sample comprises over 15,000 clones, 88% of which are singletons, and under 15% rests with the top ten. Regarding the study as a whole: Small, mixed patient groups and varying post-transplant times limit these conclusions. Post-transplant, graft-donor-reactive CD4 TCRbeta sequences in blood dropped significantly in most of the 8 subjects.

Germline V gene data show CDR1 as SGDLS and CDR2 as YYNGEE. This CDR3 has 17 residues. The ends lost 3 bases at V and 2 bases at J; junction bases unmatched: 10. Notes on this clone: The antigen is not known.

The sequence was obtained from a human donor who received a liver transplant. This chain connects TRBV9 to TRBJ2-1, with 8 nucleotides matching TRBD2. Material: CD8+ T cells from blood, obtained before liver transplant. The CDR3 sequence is CASSGPSGSGTYNEQFF. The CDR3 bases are TGTGCCAGCAGCGGACCCAGCGGGAGTGGGACCTACAATGAGCAGTTCTTC.